This T cell receptor (beta chain) originates from a study of shared clonotypes between healthy human individuals. Study as a whole: Each donor's CD4 naive and CD4 memory cells filled three plates apiece, CD8 naive two, and CD8 memory one.

Libraries were prepared by immunoSEQ multiplex PCR; TCRdb keeps only in-frame clonotypes and omits some of them. The data show more than 2 million clones, 90% to 95% seen once. This CDR3 has 13 amino acids. Germline CDR1 and CDR2: SGHTA and FQGNSA. Trimming cost V 4 bases and J 6 bases, with 13 bases left between them. CD45RO-negative, CCR7-selected cells formed the naive CD8 fraction, which excluded terminally differentiated effector memory CD45RA+ cells. The sequence was collected from a man aged 18 to 29 in good health. Some clones in this sample may be carry-over from other donors' samples. The sequencing input was naive CD8+ T cells from PBMCs. The rearrangement uses TRBV7-2 and TRBJ2-7; D gene uncertain. CDR3 loop: CASSSDWAGEQYF. The CDR3 DNA reads TGTGCCAGCAGCTCCGACTGGGCCGGCGAGCAGTACTTC. Combining the CDR3 with reference TRBV7-2 and TRBJ2-7 gives the whole variable domain GAGVSQSPSNKVTEKGKDVELRCDPISGHTALYWYRQSLGQGLEFLIYFQGNSAPDKSGLPSDRFSAERTGGSVSTLTIQRTQQEDSAVYLCASSSDWAGEQYFGPGTRLTVT.